This T cell receptor (beta chain) was retrieved from a study of control samples from healthy donors and cancer patients. TCRdb's table, derived via immunoSEQ multiplex PCR, lists solely in-frame clones and lacks some. This table holds some 130,000 clones, roughly 95% found once. Trimming left V 5 bases short and J 8 bases short, with 9 bases between. CDR1 is MGHRA and CDR2 is YSYEKL in the germline V gene. CDR3 length: 12 amino acids. The sequenced sample consisted of blood. The TCR sequence derives from a man aged 25 to 45 in good health. The chain couples TRBV4-1 to TRBJ1-4; D unresolved. The CDR3: CASSDNREKLFF. CDR3 sequence (DNA): TGCGCCAGCAGCGACAATAGGGAAAAACTGTTTTTT.